Detailed here is one T cell receptor (beta chain). The RNA input was roughly 0.45 to 1 ug, and it was reverse transcribed with random hexamers. TCRdb ran MiXCR on the immunoSEQ multiplex PCR reads and lists one entry per CDR3 protein. The table records some 200,000 distinct CDR3 sequences, 95% of them present only once. These data come from a study of CD8 T cells in Susac syndrome. Study information: Clinical remission applied to under ten sequenced Susac syndrome patients, and roughly 6 had active disease.

The germline V and J ends were trimmed by 4 bases and 0 bases, with 15 bases remaining between them. Per germline, CDR1 SGDLS and CDR2 YYNGEE. The CDR3 sequence is 16 residues long. V is TRBV9 and J is TRBJ2-3; possible D gene TRBD2, 6 bases. Source material: CD8+ T cells from PBMCs. This TCR derives from a human donor with Susac syndrome. The CDR3 region is CASSLTPGLSTDTQYF. The DNA of the CDR3 is TGTGCCAGCAGCCTTACACCGGGACTTAGCACAGATACGCAGTATTTT.